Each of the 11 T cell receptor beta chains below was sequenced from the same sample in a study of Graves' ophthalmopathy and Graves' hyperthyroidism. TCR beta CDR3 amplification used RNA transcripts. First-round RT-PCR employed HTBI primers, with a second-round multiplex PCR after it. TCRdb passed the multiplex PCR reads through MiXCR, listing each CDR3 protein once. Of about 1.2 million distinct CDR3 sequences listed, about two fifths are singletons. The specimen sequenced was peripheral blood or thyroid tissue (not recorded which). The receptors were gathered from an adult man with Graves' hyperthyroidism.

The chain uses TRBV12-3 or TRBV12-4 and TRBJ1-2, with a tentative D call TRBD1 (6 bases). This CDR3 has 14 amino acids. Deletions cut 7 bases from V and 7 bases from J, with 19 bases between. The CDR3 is CASKYLGGRGGYTF. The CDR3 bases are TGTGCCAGCAAATACTTAGGGGGAAGGGGTGGCTACACCTTC.

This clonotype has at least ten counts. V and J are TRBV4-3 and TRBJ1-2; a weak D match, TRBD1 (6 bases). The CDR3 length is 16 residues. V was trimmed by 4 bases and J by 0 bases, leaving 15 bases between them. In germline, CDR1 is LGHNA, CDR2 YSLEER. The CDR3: CASSPGTGSTNYGYTF. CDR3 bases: TGCGCCAGCAGCCCCGGCACAGGGTCCACTAACTATGGCTACACCTTC.

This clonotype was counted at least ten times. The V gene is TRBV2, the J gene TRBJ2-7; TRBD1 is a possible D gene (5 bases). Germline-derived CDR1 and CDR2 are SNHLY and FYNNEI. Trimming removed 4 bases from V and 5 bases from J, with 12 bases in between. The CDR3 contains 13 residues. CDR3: CASSVQGMNEQYF. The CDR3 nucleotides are TGTGCCAGCAGTGTGCAGGGAATGAACGAGCAGTACTTC.

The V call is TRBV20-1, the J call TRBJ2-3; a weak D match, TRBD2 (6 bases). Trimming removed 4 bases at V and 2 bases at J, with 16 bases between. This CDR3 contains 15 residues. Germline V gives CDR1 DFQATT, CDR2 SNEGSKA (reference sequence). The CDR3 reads CSAIAAGRNTDTQYF. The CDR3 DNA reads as TGCAGTGCTATCGCGGCGGGGAGGAACACAGATACGCAGTATTTT.

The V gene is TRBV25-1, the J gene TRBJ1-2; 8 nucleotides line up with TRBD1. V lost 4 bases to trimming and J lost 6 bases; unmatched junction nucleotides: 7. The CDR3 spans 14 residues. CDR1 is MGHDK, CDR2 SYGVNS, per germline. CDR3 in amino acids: CASSATKGQDGYTF. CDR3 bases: TGTGCCAGCAGTGCCACAAAGGGACAGGATGGCTACACCTTC.

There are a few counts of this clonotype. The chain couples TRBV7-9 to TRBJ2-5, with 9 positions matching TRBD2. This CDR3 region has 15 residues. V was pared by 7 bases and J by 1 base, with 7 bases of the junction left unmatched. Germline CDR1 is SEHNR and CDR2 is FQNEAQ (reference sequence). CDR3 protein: CASKGLAGAQETQYF. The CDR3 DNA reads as TGTGCCAGCAAGGGACTAGCAGGAGCCCAAGAGACCCAGTACTTC.

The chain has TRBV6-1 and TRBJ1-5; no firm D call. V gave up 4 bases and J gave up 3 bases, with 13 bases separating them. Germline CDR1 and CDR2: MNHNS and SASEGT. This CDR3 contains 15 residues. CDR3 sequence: CASSVIDGYNQPQHF. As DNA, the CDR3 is TGTGCCAGCAGTGTAATAGACGGCTACAATCAGCCCCAGCATTTT.

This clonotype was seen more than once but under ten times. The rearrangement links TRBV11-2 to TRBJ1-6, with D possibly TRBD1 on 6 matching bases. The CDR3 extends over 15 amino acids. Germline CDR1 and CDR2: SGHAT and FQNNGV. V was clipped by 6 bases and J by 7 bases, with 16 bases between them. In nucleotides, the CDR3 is TGTGCCAGCAGGCCCGGGGGCAGGGGAAATTCACCCCTCCACTTT. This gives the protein CASRPGGRGNSPLHF.

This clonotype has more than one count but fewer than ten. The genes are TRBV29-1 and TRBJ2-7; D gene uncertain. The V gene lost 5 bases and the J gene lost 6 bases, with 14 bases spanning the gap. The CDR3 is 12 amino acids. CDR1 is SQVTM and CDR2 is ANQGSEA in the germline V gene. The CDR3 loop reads CSVFQPSGEQYF. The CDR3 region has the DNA TGCAGCGTTTTCCAACCTTCGGGCGAGCAGTACTTC.

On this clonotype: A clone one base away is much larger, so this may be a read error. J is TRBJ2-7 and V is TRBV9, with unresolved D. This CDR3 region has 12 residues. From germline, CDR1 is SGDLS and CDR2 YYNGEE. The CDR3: CAGSAGEYEQYF. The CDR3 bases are TGTGCCGGCAGCGCCGGCGAGTACGAGCAGTACTTC.

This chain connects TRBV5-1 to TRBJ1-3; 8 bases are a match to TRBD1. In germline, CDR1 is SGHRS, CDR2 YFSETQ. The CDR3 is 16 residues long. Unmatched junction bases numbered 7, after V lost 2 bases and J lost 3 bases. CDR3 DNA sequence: TGCGCCAGCAGCTTACTGACAGGGGAAAGTGGAAACACCATATATTTT. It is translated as CASSLLTGESGNTIYF.